The rows below give T cell receptor beta chains drawn from one sample of a study of blood T cell repertoires in COVID-19. The data were produced by immunoSEQ multiplex PCR, yet TCRdb's version contains in-frame clones alone and is incomplete. The repertoire holds roughly 570,000 clones, roughly nine tenths seen once, with roughly 7.4% in the top ten. What was sequenced was peripheral blood. These receptors were taken from a woman between 45 and 60 years old with COVID-19, enrolled during active disease. The conserved cysteine and the conserved F or W are not part of the CDR3 here. The order of the fields is V gene, J gene, CDR3 length, clone size, CDR3 protein. Clone size is stated in some rows and not others, as once, few, many or a class when expanded.

V gene: TRBV4-1
J gene: TRBJ1-2
CDR3 length: 14
clone size: .
CDR3 protein: ASSRDPGTGVYGYT

V gene: TRBV19
J gene: TRBJ2-7
CDR3 length: 13
clone size: .
CDR3 protein: ASSPRGTSGYEQY

V gene: TRBV25-1
J gene: TRBJ2-3
CDR3 length: 11
clone size: .
CDR3 protein: ATSTRRTDTQY

V gene: TRBV7-9
J gene: TRBJ1-2
CDR3 length: 14
clone size: .
CDR3 protein: ASSGHDLQANYGYT

V gene: TRBV6-4
J gene: TRBJ1-4
CDR3 length: 10
clone size: .
CDR3 protein: ARDRGNEKLF

V gene: TRBV14
J gene: TRBJ2-1
CDR3 length: 15
clone size: .
CDR3 protein: ASSQRLAGGSRGEQF

V gene: TRBV4-2
J gene: TRBJ1-2
CDR3 length: 13
clone size: .
CDR3 protein: ASSQERTGTYGYT

V gene: TRBV30
J gene: TRBJ1-5
CDR3 length: 12
clone size: few
CDR3 protein: AWSVQGYEQPQH

V gene: TRBV30
J gene: TRBJ1-2
CDR3 length: 11
clone size: once
CDR3 protein: AWKDSNSYGYT

V gene: TRBV28
J gene: TRBJ2-7
CDR3 length: 9
clone size: .
CDR3 protein: ASSFRGEQY

V gene: TRBV4-1
J gene: TRBJ1-1
CDR3 length: 14
clone size: .
CDR3 protein: ASSSHRGIVYTEAF

V gene: TRBV4-2
J gene: TRBJ1-6
CDR3 length: 14
clone size: .
CDR3 protein: ASSRQGTANNSPLH

V gene: TRBV27
J gene: TRBJ2-2
CDR3 length: 14
clone size: few
CDR3 protein: ASSLSPYRVPGELF

V gene: TRBV21-1
J gene: TRBJ1-2
CDR3 length: 12
clone size: once
CDR3 protein: ASGTSGTKNGYT

V gene: TRBV19
J gene: TRBJ1-1
CDR3 length: 11
clone size: .
CDR3 protein: ASSRSGNTEAF

V gene: TRBV6-5
J gene: TRBJ2-7
CDR3 length: 12
clone size: .
CDR3 protein: ASSYSVRVYEQY

V gene: TRBV5-1
J gene: TRBJ1-2
CDR3 length: 12
clone size: .
CDR3 protein: ASSLRSGGSGYT